The subject of this entry is one T cell receptor beta chain. This sample is drawn from a study of CD8 T cells in Susac syndrome. Random hexamers served to reverse transcribe roughly 0.45 to 1 ug RNA. TCRdb itself ran the immunoSEQ multiplex PCR reads through MiXCR, one entry per CDR3 protein. The data show roughly 110,000 distinct CDR3 sequences, approximately 93% seen once. This TCR was sampled from a human donor with Susac syndrome. The specimen was CD8+ T cells from PBMCs.

The CDR3: CASSRQVYNEQFF. The CDR3 DNA is TGTGCCAGCAGCCGACAGGTTTACAATGAGCAGTTCTTC. This rearrangement joins TRBV12-3 or TRBV12-4 to TRBJ2-1; D possibly corresponds to TRBD1 (6 bases). Deletions cut 6 bases from V and 4 bases from J, with 10 bases between. This CDR3 region has 13 residues.